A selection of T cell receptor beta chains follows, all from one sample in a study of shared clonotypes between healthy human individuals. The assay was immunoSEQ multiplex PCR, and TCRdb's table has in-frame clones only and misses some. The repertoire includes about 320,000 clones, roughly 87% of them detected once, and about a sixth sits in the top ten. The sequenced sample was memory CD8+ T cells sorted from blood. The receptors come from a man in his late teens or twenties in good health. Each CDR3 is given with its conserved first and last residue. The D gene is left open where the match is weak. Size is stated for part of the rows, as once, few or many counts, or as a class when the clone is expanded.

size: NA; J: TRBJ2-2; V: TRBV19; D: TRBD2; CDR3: CASKQTSGFTGELFF; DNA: TGTGCCAGTAAGCAAACTAGCGGCTTCACCGGGGAGCTGTTTTTT
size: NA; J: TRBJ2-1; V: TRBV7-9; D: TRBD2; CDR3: CASSFRSSGDNEQFF; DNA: TGTGCCAGCAGCTTTCGGTCTAGCGGGGACAATGAGCAGTTCTTC
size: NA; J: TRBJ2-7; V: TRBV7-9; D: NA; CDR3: CASSSQEEYEQYF; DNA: TGTGCCAGCAGCTCACAGGAGGAGTACGAGCAGTACTTC
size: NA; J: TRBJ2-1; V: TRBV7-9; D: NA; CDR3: CASSLVGVGQFF; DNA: TGTGCCAGCAGCTTAGTTGGGGTTGGGCAGTTCTTC
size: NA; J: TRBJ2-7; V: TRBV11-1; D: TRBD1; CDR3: CASSYGQGSAYEQYF; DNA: TGTGCCAGCAGCTACGGACAGGGTTCGGCCTACGAGCAGTACTTC
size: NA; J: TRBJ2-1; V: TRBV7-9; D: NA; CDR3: CASSLSHNEQFF; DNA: TGTGCCAGCAGCTTATCCCACAATGAGCAGTTCTTC
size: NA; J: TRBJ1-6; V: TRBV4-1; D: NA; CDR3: CASSPIVSGSPLHF; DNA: TGCGCCAGCAGCCCTATCGTCAGCGGCTCACCCCTCCACTTT
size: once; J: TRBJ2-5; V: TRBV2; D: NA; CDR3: CASSGDGYQETQYF; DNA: TGTGCCAGCAGTGGAGATGGGTACCAAGAGACCCAGTACTTC
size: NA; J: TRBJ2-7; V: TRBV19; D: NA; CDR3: CASSPLVGYEQYF; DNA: TGTGCCAGTAGTCCCCTCGTTGGCTACGAGCAGTACTTC
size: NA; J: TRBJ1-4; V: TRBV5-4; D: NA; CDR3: CASSFLGSRNEKLFF; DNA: TGTGCCAGCAGCTTTTTAGGGAGCAGAAATGAAAAACTGTTTTTT
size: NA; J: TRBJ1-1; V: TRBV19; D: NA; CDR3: CASSIGGNTEAFF; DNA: TGTGCCAGTAGTATAGGAGGTAACACTGAAGCTTTCTTT
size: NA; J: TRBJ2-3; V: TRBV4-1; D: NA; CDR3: CASSQVFGGPYTDTQYF; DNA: TGCGCCAGCAGCCAAGTCTTTGGGGGGCCTTACACAGATACGCAGTATTTT
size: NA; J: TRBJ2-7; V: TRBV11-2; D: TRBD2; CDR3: CASSFPEDSGGYEQYF; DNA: TGTGCCAGCAGCTTTCCGGAGGACTCGGGGGGCTACGAGCAGTACTTC
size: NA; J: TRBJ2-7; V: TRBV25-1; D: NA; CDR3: CASSPGFSYEQYF; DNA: TGTGCCAGCAGCCCAGGCTTCTCCTACGAGCAGTACTTC
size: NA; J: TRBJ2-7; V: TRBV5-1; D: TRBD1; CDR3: CASSLSPGQNYEQYF; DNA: TGCGCCAGCAGCTTGTCACCGGGACAGAACTACGAGCAGTACTTC
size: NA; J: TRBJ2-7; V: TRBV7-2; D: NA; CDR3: CASSLPAGALYEQYF; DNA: TGTGCCAGCAGCTTACCGGCAGGGGCGCTCTACGAGCAGTACTTC
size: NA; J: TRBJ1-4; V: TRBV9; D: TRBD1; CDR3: CASSVSPRGTEDQKLFF; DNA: TGTGCCAGCAGCGTCTCCCCGAGGGGGACAGAAGACCAAAAACTGTTTTTT
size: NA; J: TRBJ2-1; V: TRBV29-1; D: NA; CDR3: CSVEWLNEQFF; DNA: TGCAGCGTTGAATGGTTGAATGAGCAGTTCTTC
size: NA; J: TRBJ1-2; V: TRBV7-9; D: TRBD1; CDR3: CASSSSTGQGNYKDYGYTF; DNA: TGTGCCAGCAGCTCCTCCACGGGACAGGGGAACTACAAGGACTATGGCTACACCTTC
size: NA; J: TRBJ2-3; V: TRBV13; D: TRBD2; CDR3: CASSLEGTSGRGADTQYF; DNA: TGTGCCAGCAGCTTAGAAGGGACTAGCGGGAGAGGAGCAGATACGCAGTATTTT
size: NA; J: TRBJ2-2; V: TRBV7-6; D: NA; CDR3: CASSLGLGAGELFF; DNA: TGTGCCAGCAGCCTAGGTTTGGGGGCCGGGGAGCTGTTTTTT
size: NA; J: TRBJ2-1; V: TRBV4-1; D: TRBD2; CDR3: CASSYKSGRGSNEQFF; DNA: TGCGCCAGCAGCTATAAAAGCGGGAGGGGAAGCAATGAGCAGTTCTTC
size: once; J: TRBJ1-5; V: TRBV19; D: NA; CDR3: CASSIDRGEGSQPQHF; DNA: TGTGCCAGTAGTATAGATCGGGGAGAAGGGAGTCAGCCCCAGCATTTT
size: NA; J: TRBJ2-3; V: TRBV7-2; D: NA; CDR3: CASSLGRQVGANPTDTQYF; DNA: TGTGCCAGCAGCTTAGGCCGCCAGGTTGGAGCGAATCCCACAGATACGCAGTATTTT
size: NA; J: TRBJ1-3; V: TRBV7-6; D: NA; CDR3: CASSSRDSYTIYF; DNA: TGTGCCAGCAGCTCAAGAGACAGCTACACCATATATTTT
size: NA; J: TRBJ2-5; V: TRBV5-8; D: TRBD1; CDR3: CASSGLQTGGEGLETQYF; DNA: TGTGCCAGCAGCGGCCTCCAAACAGGGGGAGAGGGTCTGGAGACCCAGTACTTC
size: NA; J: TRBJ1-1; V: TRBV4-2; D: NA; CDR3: CASSQEEGSSTEAFF; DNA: TGTGCCAGCAGCCAAGAAGAGGGTAGTAGCACTGAAGCTTTCTTT
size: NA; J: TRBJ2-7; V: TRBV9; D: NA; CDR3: CASSDAGPGYEQYF; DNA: TGTGCCAGCAGCGACGCGGGCCCTGGTTACGAGCAGTACTTC
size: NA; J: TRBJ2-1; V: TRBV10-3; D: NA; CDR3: CAISESLGEQFF; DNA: TGTGCCATCAGTGAGTCGTTGGGTGAGCAGTTCTTC
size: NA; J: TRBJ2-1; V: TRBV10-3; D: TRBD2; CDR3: CAIGQGGPGNEQFF; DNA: TGTGCCATCGGCCAGGGAGGGCCGGGCAATGAGCAGTTCTTC
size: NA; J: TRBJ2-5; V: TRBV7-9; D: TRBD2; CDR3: CASSFGGRSEETQYF; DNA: TGTGCCAGCAGCTTTGGCGGGAGGAGTGAAGAGACCCAGTACTTC
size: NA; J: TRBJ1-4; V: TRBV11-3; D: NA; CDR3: CASSLVGSLFNEKLFF; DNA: TGTGCCAGCAGCTTAGTAGGCAGTTTATTTAATGAAAAACTGTTTTTT
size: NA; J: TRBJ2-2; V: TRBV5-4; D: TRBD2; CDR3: CASSWEGGSPTGELFF; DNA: TGTGCCAGCAGCTGGGAGGGCGGGAGCCCCACCGGGGAGCTGTTTTTT
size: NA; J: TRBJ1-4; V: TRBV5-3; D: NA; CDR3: CARSLDGSTRRKKLFF; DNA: TGTGCCAGAAGCTTGGACGGGAGTACTAGGAGAAAAAAACTGTTTTTT
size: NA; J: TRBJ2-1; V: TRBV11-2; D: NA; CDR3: CASSLSIGTPYNEQFF; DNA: TGTGCCAGCAGCTTATCGATAGGGACACCCTACAATGAGCAGTTCTTC
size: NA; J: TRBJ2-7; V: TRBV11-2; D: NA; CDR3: CASSLVADEQYF; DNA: TGTGCCAGCAGCTTAGTGGCGGACGAGCAGTACTTC
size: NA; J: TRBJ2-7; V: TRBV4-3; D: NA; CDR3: CASSQDKQGSYEQYF; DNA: TGCGCCAGCAGCCAAGATAAGCAGGGGTCCTACGAGCAGTACTTC
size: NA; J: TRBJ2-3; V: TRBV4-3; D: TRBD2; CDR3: CASSPGTSGTDTQYF; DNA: TGCGCCAGCAGCCCCGGGACTAGCGGCACAGATACGCAGTATTTT
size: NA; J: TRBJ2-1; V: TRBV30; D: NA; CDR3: CAWSWRTEQFF; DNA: TGTGCCTGGAGTTGGCGAACTGAGCAGTTCTTC
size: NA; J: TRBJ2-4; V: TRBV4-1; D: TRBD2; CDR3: CASSREGLAGYIAKNIQYF; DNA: TGCGCCAGCAGTCGCGAAGGACTAGCGGGTTACATAGCCAAAAACATTCAGTACTTC
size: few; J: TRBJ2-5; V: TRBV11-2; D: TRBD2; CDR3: CASSSPVGGMEGKETQYF; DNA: TGTGCCAGCAGCTCCCCAGTGGGAGGGATGGAAGGGAAGGAGACCCAGTACTTC
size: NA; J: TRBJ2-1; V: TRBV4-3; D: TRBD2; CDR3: CASSQDPPAGEGHNEQFF; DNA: TGCGCCAGCAGCCAAGATCCCCCAGCGGGAGAGGGCCACAATGAGCAGTTCTTC
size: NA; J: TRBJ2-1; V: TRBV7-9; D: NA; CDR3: CAGAGEAPPDEQFF; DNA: TGTGCCGGGGCTGGGGAGGCTCCCCCCGATGAGCAGTTCTTC
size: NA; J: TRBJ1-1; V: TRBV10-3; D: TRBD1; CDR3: CATGQGENTEAFF; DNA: TGTGCCACCGGACAGGGAGAGAACACTGAAGCTTTCTTT
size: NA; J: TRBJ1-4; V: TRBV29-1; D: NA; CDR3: CSVEDPSLRAGEKLFF; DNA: TGCAGCGTTGAAGATCCGTCTCTCAGGGCTGGGGAAAAACTGTTTTTT
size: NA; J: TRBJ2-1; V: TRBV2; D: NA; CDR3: CASKASGEYNEQFF; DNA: TGTGCCAGCAAGGCCAGCGGAGAGTACAATGAGCAGTTCTTC
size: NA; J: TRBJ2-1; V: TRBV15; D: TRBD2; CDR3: CAIPGTSGGNEQFF; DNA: TGTGCCATACCAGGGACTAGCGGGGGGAATGAGCAGTTCTTC
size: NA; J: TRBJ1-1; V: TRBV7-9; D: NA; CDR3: CASSTRVVKRANTEAFF; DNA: TGTGCCAGCAGCACCAGGGTAGTTAAACGGGCGAACACTGAAGCTTTCTTT
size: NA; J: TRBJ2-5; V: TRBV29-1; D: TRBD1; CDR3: CSVEDPDRSYQETQYF; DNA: TGCAGCGTTGAAGACCCGGACAGGTCTTACCAAGAGACCCAGTACTTC
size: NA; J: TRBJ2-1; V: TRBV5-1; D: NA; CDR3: CASSLALQQSYNEQFF; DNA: TGCGCCAGCAGCTTGGCCTTGCAGCAGTCCTACAATGAGCAGTTCTTC
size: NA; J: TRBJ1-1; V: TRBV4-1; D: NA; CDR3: CASSQVTAVTEAFF; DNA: TGCGCCAGCAGCCAAGTAACTGCAGTCACTGAAGCTTTCTTT
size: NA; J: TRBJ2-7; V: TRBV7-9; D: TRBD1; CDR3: CASSLSTGTGGYEQYF; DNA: TGTGCCAGCAGCCTTTCCACCGGGACAGGGGGGTACGAGCAGTACTTC
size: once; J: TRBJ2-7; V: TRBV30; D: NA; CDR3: CAWSPLGLGEQYF; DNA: TGTGCCTGGAGTCCACTCGGACTCGGCGAGCAGTACTTC
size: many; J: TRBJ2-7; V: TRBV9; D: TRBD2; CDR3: CASSEAGTSGEQYF; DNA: TGTGCCAGCAGCGAAGCTGGGACTAGCGGCGAGCAGTACTTC
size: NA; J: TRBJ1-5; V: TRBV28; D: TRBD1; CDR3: CASSLQGASNQPQHF; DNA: TGTGCCAGCAGTCTTCAGGGGGCAAGCAATCAGCCCCAGCATTTT
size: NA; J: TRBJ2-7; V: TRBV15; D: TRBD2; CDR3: CATSSINLAGALEQYF; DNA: TGTGCCACCAGCAGCATTAACCTAGCGGGAGCTCTCGAGCAGTACTTC